These 30 T cell receptor beta chains came from one sample sequenced in a study of T cell responses to AZD1222 COVID-19 vaccine. Data came from immunoSEQ multiplex PCR; TCRdb stores just in-frame clones and leaves some out. The sample carries fewer than 120,000 clones, roughly four fifths recorded once. The specimen comprised peripheral blood, sampled on day 0 of AZD1222 vaccination. These receptors were obtained from an adult in good health.

J is TRBJ1-4 and V is TRBV5-1, with no clear D. The germline V and J ends were trimmed by 1 base and 4 bases, with 5 bases remaining between them. The CDR3 length is 13 residues. Per germline, CDR1 SGHRS and CDR2 YFSETQ. CDR3 sequence reads: CASSLSHNEKLFF. CDR3 bases: TGCGCCAGCAGCTTGTCCCATAATGAAAAACTGTTTTTT.

V gene TRBV6-1 combines with J gene TRBJ1-6; 9 positions agree with TRBD1. The CDR3 loop spans 16 amino acids. Germline assignment: CDR1 MNHNS and CDR2 SASEGT. V lost 3 bases, J lost 6 bases, and 6 bases stayed unmatched. The CDR3 sequence is CASSEPGQGFNSPLHF. CDR3 sequence (DNA): TGTGCCAGCAGTGAGCCGGGACAGGGATTTAATTCACCCCTCCACTTT.

V usage is TRBV28 and J usage is TRBJ2-7; 12 nucleotides agree with TRBD1. Germline trimming cut 7 bases from V and 7 bases from J; bases unmatched to any gene: 8. Germline CDR1 is MDHEN and CDR2 is SYDVKM. The length of the CDR3 is 14 residues. The DNA of the CDR3 is TGTGCCAGCACCCAGGGACAGGGGGCAAGGGAGCAGTACTTC. The encoded protein is CASTQGQGAREQYF.

This chain uses TRBV9 with TRBJ1-3; no firm D call. CDR3 length equals 15 residues. The ends were cut back, 4 bases at V and 0 bases at J, with 11 bases in the middle. In germline, CDR1 is SGDLS, CDR2 YYNGEE. The CDR3 DNA is TGTGCCAGCAGCACGCCCAGAGGCTCTGGAAACACCATATATTTT. Translation gives CASSTPRGSGNTIYF.

In nucleotides, the CDR3 is TGCGCCAGCAGCCCAGGGCTTGAAAGGCGGGTCACCGGGGAGCTGTTTTTT. It codes for CASSPGLERRVTGELFF. The chain employs TRBV5-1 and TRBJ2-2; either TRBD1 or TRBD2 may fit D (5 bases each). The germline V gene has CDR1 SGHRS and CDR2 YFSETQ. V lost 4 bases to trimming and J lost 4 bases, with 20 bases between them. The CDR3 consists of 17 residues.

This sequence joins TRBV27 and TRBJ1-6; D not resolved. Germline CDR1 reads MNHEY; CDR2 reads SMNVEV (reference sequence). Trimming cost V 6 bases and J 7 bases, with 10 bases left between them. The CDR3 has 13 residues. The CDR3, as DNA: TGTGCCAGCAGCAGAACCTGGAATTCACCCCTCCACTTT. Amino acid sequence: CASSRTWNSPLHF.

There are a few counts of this clone. The V and J genes are TRBV3-1 (or the pseudogene TRBV3-2) and TRBJ1-5; 8 bases fit TRBD1. J lost 7 bases, V lost 3 bases, and 5 bases had no gene match. CDR1 and CDR2 from the germline V gene are LGHDT and YNNKEL (reference sequence). This CDR3 has 14 amino acids. The CDR3 DNA reads TGTGCCAGCAGCCACGGACAGGGAGGGCAGCCCCAGCATTTT. The encoded protein is CASSHGQGGQPQHF.

The J gene is TRBJ2-3, the V gene TRBV2; no reliable D call. V lost 1 base to trimming and J lost 4 bases, with 15 bases between them. Germline CDR1 SNHLY, CDR2 FYNNEI. This CDR3 has 16 residues. The CDR3 DNA reads TGTGCCAGCAGTGAAGTCCGTCCCCTCTCGGCAGATACGCAGTATTTT. Amino acids: CASSEVRPLSADTQYF.

The chain links TRBV5-1 to TRBJ1-1; 10 bases are shared with TRBD1. Germline V gene sequence: CDR1 SGHRS, CDR2 YFSETQ. J gave up 4 bases and V 4 bases, and 7 bases lay outside the gene matches. This CDR3 has 15 residues. CDR3 amino acids: CASSAGDRGITEAFF. The CDR3 DNA sequence: TGCGCCAGCAGCGCTGGGGACAGGGGAATCACTGAAGCTTTCTTT.

This clone appeared once. The chain recombines TRBV15 with TRBJ2-7; 7 bases align to TRBD1. The junction had 4 bases not matched to a gene; V was cut back by 0 bases and J by 2 bases. Germline V gene lookup returns CDR1 LNHNV and CDR2 YYDKDF (reference sequence). The CDR3 spans 15 residues. The DNA of the CDR3 is TGTGCCACCAGCAGAGAAGGGGGCAGGGCCTACGAGCAGTACTTC. It encodes CATSREGGRAYEQYF. Full variable domain (rest looked up from reference TRBV15 and TRBJ2-7): DAMVIQNPRYQVTQFGKPVTLSCSQTLNHNVMYWYQQKSSQAPKLLFHYYDKDFNNEADTPDNFQSRRPNTSFCFLDIRSPGLGDTAMYLCATSREGGRAYEQYFGPGTRLTVT.

The V call is TRBV18, the J call TRBJ1-6, with 8 bases lining up with TRBD1. Trimming removed 3 bases from V and 0 bases from J; junction bases left unmatched: 4. This CDR3 contains 17 residues. Germline V gene lookup returns CDR1 KGHSH and CDR2 LQKENI. The CDR3 is CASSPRTGSSYNSPLHF. The CDR3 DNA follows: TGTGCCAGCTCACCCCGGACAGGGAGCTCCTATAATTCACCCCTCCACTTT.

This chain connects TRBV29-1 to TRBJ1-3; the D is unclear. Germline V CDR1 and CDR2: SQVTM, ANQGSEA. CDR3 length equals 11 residues. V was shortened by 5 bases and J by 8 bases, with 10 bases between the two germline ends. The DNA of the CDR3 is TGCAGCGTTCTGGACGGCCACACCATATATTTT. Translated: CSVLDGHTIYF.

The chain has TRBV6-5 and TRBJ1-1, with D uncertain. The CDR3 contains 13 residues. With 2 bases removed from V and 0 bases from J, the gap between germline ends came to 4 bases. Germline CDR1 and CDR2: MNHEY and SVGAGI. DNA for the CDR3: TGTGCCAGCAGTTACGGCATGAACACTGAAGCTTTCTTT. Amino acid sequence: CASSYGMNTEAFF.

V gene TRBV4-3 combines with J gene TRBJ2-2; the match to TRBD1 covers 7 bases. V lost 2 bases, J lost 7 bases, and 7 bases stayed unmatched. The length of the CDR3 is 15 residues. The germline V gene encodes CDR1 LGHNA and CDR2 YSLEER. The CDR3 loop is CASSQLTGVNGELFF. For the CDR3, the DNA is TGCGCCAGCAGCCAACTAACAGGGGTTAACGGGGAGCTGTTTTTT.

The chain combines TRBV28 with TRBJ1-2; 9 nucleotides match TRBD1. The CDR3 is 16 amino acids. The V and J ends lost 1 base and 0 bases, in that order; junction bases with no gene match: 3. CDR1 is MDHEN, CDR2 SYDVKM, per germline. DNA for the CDR3: TGTGCCAGCAGTTTATTCGGGACAGGGTCTAACTATGGCTACACCTTC. As protein: CASSLFGTGSNYGYTF.

CDR3 in DNA: TGTGCCAGCTCTAGTTTGGGGCAGGTATCGGGAAATAGCAATCAGCCCCAGCATTTT. It is translated as CASSSLGQVSGNSNQPQHF. The chain employs TRBV18 and TRBJ1-5, with D perhaps TRBD1 (5 bases). Germline CDR1 KGHSH, CDR2 LQKENI. The germline V and J ends were trimmed by 6 bases and 0 bases, with 24 bases remaining between them. CDR3 length equals 19 residues.

The CDR3 sequence is CASIPPTLLASGGARTDTQYF. The CDR3 DNA sequence: TGTGCCAGCATTCCCCCCACCCTACTAGCTAGCGGGGGGGCCCGCACAGATACGCAGTATTTT. The chain links TRBV28 to TRBJ2-3, with TRBD2 identical over 12 bases. With V trimmed by 7 bases and J by 1 base, 21 bases remained unmatched. The germline V gene has CDR1 MDHEN and CDR2 SYDVKM. CDR3 length: 21 amino acids.

The J gene is TRBJ2-7, the V gene TRBV6-1, with TRBD2 identical over 7 bases. CDR1 and CDR2 from the germline V gene are MNHNS and SASEGT. The ends lost 3 bases at V and 6 bases at J; junction bases unmatched: 8. CDR3 length: 14 residues. The chain's CDR3 is CASSESGNRLEQYF. The CDR3 DNA follows: TGTGCCAGCAGTGAGAGCGGGAACCGGCTCGAGCAGTACTTC.

The V call is TRBV24-1, the J call TRBJ2-3; perhaps TRBD2 as D (5 bases). Germline loops: CDR1 KGHDR, CDR2 SFDVKD. V dropped 0 bases and J dropped 0 bases, with 15 bases sitting between them. This CDR3 is 18 amino acids long. CDR3 nucleotide sequence: TGTGCCACCAGTGATTTGTCCAGAGGGCCCTCTAGCACAGATACGCAGTATTTT. It codes for CATSDLSRGPSSTDTQYF.

The chain combines TRBV28 with TRBJ1-2; D gene uncertain. The CDR3 is 16 amino acids. Germline CDR1 reads MDHEN; CDR2 reads SYDVKM. Trimming cost V 3 bases and J 4 bases, with 18 bases left between them. The CDR3 loop is CASSFPYMAILYGYTF. The CDR3, as DNA: TGTGCCAGCAGTTTTCCATATATGGCGATCCTCTATGGCTACACCTTC.

The chain recombines TRBV12-3 or TRBV12-4 with TRBJ1-1; maybe TRBD1 (5 bases). This CDR3 comprises 12 residues. The germline V and J ends were trimmed by 6 bases and 7 bases, with 12 bases remaining between them. CDR3 bases: TGTGCCAGCAGCACCGACAGATATGAAGCTTTCTTT. This translates into CASSTDRYEAFF.

The chain links TRBV4-1 to TRBJ1-5; unclear D gene. There are 16 residues in the CDR3. CDR1 is MGHRA, CDR2 YSYEKL, per germline. Trimming took 1 base from V and 0 from J, leaving 10 bases between them. CDR3 in DNA: TGCGCCAGCAGCCAAGGCGGGCAGAATAGCAATCAGCCCCAGCATTTT. The encoded protein is CASSQGGQNSNQPQHF.

The rearrangement links TRBV27 to TRBJ2-7, with D possibly being TRBD1 (6 bases). Germline CDR1 is MNHEY and CDR2 is SMNVEV (reference sequence). Deletions cut 6 bases from V and 4 bases from J, with 13 bases between. The CDR3 length is 13 residues. CDR3 in amino acids: CASRQGAIYEQYF. Written as DNA, the CDR3 is TGTGCCAGCAGACAGGGCGCCATATACGAGCAGTACTTC.

J is TRBJ2-6 and V is TRBV19; 7 bases are shared with TRBD1. The CDR3 extends over 15 amino acids. The trim removed 6 bases at V and 2 bases at J, leaving 4 bases unmatched. In germline, CDR1 is LNHDA, CDR2 SQIVND (reference sequence). CDR3 amino acids: CASRDRATGANVLTF. The CDR3 DNA reads as TGTGCCAGTAGAGACAGGGCGACTGGGGCCAACGTCCTGACTTTC.

The chain is built from TRBV6-8 and TRBJ2-7; no clear D gene. Trimming took 2 bases from V and 3 from J, leaving 14 bases between them. CDR3 length: 15 residues. CDR1 and CDR2 (germline): MNHGY, SAAAGT. CDR3 nucleotides: TGTGCCAGCAGTTACCCCGGCCTCAACAGCTACGAGCAGTACTTC. Protein sequence: CASSYPGLNSYEQYF.

This clone was seen once. In DNA form, the CDR3 reads TGCGCCAGCAGCGTCAGACAAAACGCGAACACCGGGGAGCTGTTTTTT. This gives the protein CASSVRQNANTGELFF. The chain uses TRBV5-1 and TRBJ2-2, with D uncertain. Germline assignment: CDR1 SGHRS and CDR2 YFSETQ. Trimming took off 4 bases at V and 0 bases at J, with 13 bases between the two ends. The CDR3 totals 16 residues. Using reference TRBV5-1 and TRBJ2-2 for the parts outside the CDR3, the full variable domain is KAGVTQTPRYLIKTRGQQVTLSCSPISGHRSVSWYQQTPGQGLQFLFEYFSETQRNKGNFPGRFSGRQFSNSRSEMNVSTLELGDSALYLCASSVRQNANTGELFFGEGSRLTVL.

This clone was seen just once. The rearrangement joins TRBV28 to TRBJ1-2; a possible D gene is TRBD1 (5 bases). V was clipped by 2 bases and J by 3 bases, with 19 bases between them. Germline values: CDR1 MDHEN, CDR2 SYDVKM. The CDR3 extends over 17 amino acids. For the CDR3, the DNA is TGTGCCAGCAGTTTAAGCGGGGCGTGGAGCTTTGACTATGGCTACACCTTC. Protein sequence: CASSLSGAWSFDYGYTF.

The chain combines TRBV24-1 with TRBJ2-1; D is ambiguous. With 1 base removed from V and 7 bases from J, the gap between germline ends came to 4 bases. The germline V gene encodes CDR1 KGHDR and CDR2 SFDVKD. The CDR3 is made up of 12 amino acids. Here the CDR3 reads CATSDLQNEQFF. As DNA, the CDR3 is TGTGCCACCAGTGATTTACAGAATGAGCAGTTCTTC.

This clone was recorded only once. V and J are TRBV6-5 and TRBJ2-7, with TRBD2 matching over 11 bases. Germline CDR1 and CDR2: MNHEY and SVGAGI. Losses at the gene ends were 5 bases for V and 1 base for J; bases not matched to a gene: 4. The CDR3 extends over 15 amino acids. The CDR3 protein is CASSPSSGGSYEQYF. The CDR3 DNA follows: TGTGCCAGCAGTCCTTCTAGCGGGGGGTCCTACGAGCAGTACTTC.

This clone was recorded a few times. The sample holds other DNA sequences that translate to the same CDR3. The chain uses TRBV5-1 and TRBJ2-7; maybe TRBD1 (6 bases). Germline assignment: CDR1 SGHRS and CDR2 YFSETQ. The V gene lost 4 bases and the J gene lost 0 bases, with 11 bases spanning the gap. This CDR3 has 14 residues. The CDR3 bases are TGCGCCAGCAGCAGGACAGCGTCCTCCTACGAGCAGTACTTC. Amino acid sequence: CASSRTASSYEQYF. Using reference TRBV5-1 and TRBJ2-7 for the parts outside the CDR3, the full variable domain is KAGVTQTPRYLIKTRGQQVTLSCSPISGHRSVSWYQQTPGQGLQFLFEYFSETQRNKGNFPGRFSGRQFSNSRSEMNVSTLELGDSALYLCASSRTASSYEQYFGPGTRLTVT.